This is a list of T cell receptor beta chains from one sample in a study of cytomegalovirus exposure and HLA in healthy donors. Data came from immunoSEQ multiplex PCR; TCRdb stores just in-frame clones and leaves some out. The sample lists roughly 160,000 clones; about four fifths were seen once. The specimen sequenced was PBMCs. The receptors shown here come from a man in his fifties or sixties in good health and CMV-seropositive. Each CDR3 is given with its conserved first and last residue. A D gene is named only where the DNA matches it firmly. Some rows have no size entry. The others give once, few or many, or a class for an expanded clone.

j_call: TRBJ2-3
d_call: -
v_call: TRBV7-2
clone_size: -
cdr3_aa: CASSLGKMIADTQYF
cdr3_nt: TGTGCCAGCAGCTTGGGCAAAATGATAGCAGATACGCAGTATTTT

j_call: TRBJ1-5
d_call: TRBD1
v_call: TRBV5-1
clone_size: -
cdr3_aa: CASSLGGRGPRWVYNQPQHF
cdr3_nt: TGCGCCAGCAGCTTGGGCGGAAGGGGGCCTCGATGGGTATACAATCAGCCCCAGCATTTT

j_call: TRBJ2-7
d_call: TRBD2
v_call: TRBV9
clone_size: -
cdr3_aa: CASSVGGGTDEQYF
cdr3_nt: TGTGCCAGCAGCGTAGGGGGAGGGACGGACGAGCAGTACTTC

j_call: TRBJ2-5
d_call: -
v_call: TRBV4-3
clone_size: -
cdr3_aa: CASSQDGQVQETQYF
cdr3_nt: TGCGCCAGCAGCCAAGATGGGCAGGTCCAAGAGACCCAGTACTTC

j_call: TRBJ2-1
d_call: -
v_call: TRBV2
clone_size: few
cdr3_aa: CASKQGLSSNEQFF
cdr3_nt: TGTGCCAGCAAGCAGGGACTCTCCAGCAATGAGCAGTTCTTC

j_call: TRBJ1-2
d_call: -
v_call: TRBV6-5
clone_size: -
cdr3_aa: CASSRQRVDYGYTF
cdr3_nt: TGTGCCAGCAGCCGTCAGCGAGTAGACTATGGCTACACCTTC

j_call: TRBJ1-2
d_call: -
v_call: TRBV7-9
clone_size: -
cdr3_aa: CASSPPDGANYGYTF
cdr3_nt: TGTGCCAGCAGCCCCCCCGACGGGGCTAACTATGGCTACACCTTC

j_call: TRBJ2-5
d_call: TRBD1
v_call: TRBV5-5
clone_size: -
cdr3_aa: CASSPTGAQETQYF
cdr3_nt: TGTGCCAGCAGCCCGACAGGGGCACAAGAGACCCAGTACTTC

j_call: TRBJ1-1
d_call: -
v_call: TRBV19
clone_size: -
cdr3_aa: CASSMLGAMNTEAFF
cdr3_nt: TGTGCCAGTAGTATGCTTGGAGCCATGAACACTGAAGCTTTCTTT

j_call: TRBJ2-7
d_call: -
v_call: TRBV4-2
clone_size: -
cdr3_aa: CASSQDSSTFLYEQYF
cdr3_nt: TGTGCCAGCAGCCAAGATAGTTCTACCTTCCTCTACGAGCAGTACTTC

j_call: TRBJ2-7
d_call: -
v_call: TRBV19
clone_size: once
cdr3_aa: CASSIAYQPLNYEQYF
cdr3_nt: TGTGCCAGTAGTATAGCCTACCAGCCACTAAACTACGAGCAGTACTTC

j_call: TRBJ1-1
d_call: TRBD1
v_call: TRBV30
clone_size: -
cdr3_aa: CAWGQGNTEAFF
cdr3_nt: TGTGCCTGGGGACAGGGGAACACTGAAGCTTTCTTT

j_call: TRBJ2-7
d_call: TRBD1
v_call: TRBV5-1
clone_size: -
cdr3_aa: CASSLRDRGLQSYEQYF
cdr3_nt: TGCGCCAGCAGCTTGAGAGACAGGGGGCTACAATCCTACGAGCAGTACTTC

j_call: TRBJ2-5
d_call: -
v_call: TRBV5-4
clone_size: -
cdr3_aa: CASSLAGSSAETQYF
cdr3_nt: TGTGCCAGCAGCTTGGCAGGGTCCTCGGCAGAGACCCAGTACTTC

j_call: TRBJ2-7
d_call: -
v_call: TRBV6-6
clone_size: -
cdr3_aa: CASRDTYREQYF
cdr3_nt: TGTGCCAGCCGGGACACCTACCGCGAGCAGTACTTC

j_call: TRBJ2-1
d_call: -
v_call: TRBV7-6
clone_size: -
cdr3_aa: CASSLAGAGHEQFF
cdr3_nt: TGTGCCAGCAGCTTAGCGGGAGCTGGGCATGAGCAGTTCTTC

j_call: TRBJ1-3
d_call: -
v_call: TRBV7-9
clone_size: once
cdr3_aa: CASSSGFSGNTIYF
cdr3_nt: TGTGCCAGCAGCTCGGGTTTCTCTGGAAACACCATATATTTT

j_call: TRBJ2-6
d_call: TRBD1
v_call: TRBV7-9
clone_size: -
cdr3_aa: CASSPTTGTVSGANVLTF
cdr3_nt: TGTGCCAGCAGCCCCACAACCGGGACAGTCTCTGGGGCCAACGTCCTGACTTTC

j_call: TRBJ1-1
d_call: -
v_call: TRBV21-1
clone_size: -
cdr3_aa: CASSKAPGTQLEAFF
cdr3_nt: TGTGCCAGCAGCAAAGCGCCGGGAACCCAACTTGAAGCTTTCTTT

j_call: TRBJ2-7
d_call: TRBD1
v_call: TRBV9
clone_size: -
cdr3_aa: CASSVVGTGGARMGYEQYF
cdr3_nt: TGTGCCAGCAGCGTAGTTGGGACAGGGGGCGCGAGGATGGGGTACGAGCAGTACTTC

j_call: TRBJ2-7
d_call: TRBD1
v_call: TRBV4-1
clone_size: -
cdr3_aa: CASSQGDRSSYEQYF
cdr3_nt: TGCGCCAGCAGCCAAGGGGACAGGAGCTCCTACGAGCAGTACTTC

j_call: TRBJ2-1
d_call: TRBD2
v_call: TRBV7-9
clone_size: -
cdr3_aa: CASSLPPLAVYNEQFF
cdr3_nt: TGTGCCAGCAGCTTGCCCCCACTAGCGGTCTACAATGAGCAGTTCTTC

j_call: TRBJ2-7
d_call: -
v_call: TRBV4-3
clone_size: -
cdr3_aa: CASSEDRLAAGSSEQYF
cdr3_nt: TGCGCCAGCAGCGAAGATAGGCTAGCAGCCGGGTCGAGCGAGCAGTACTTC

j_call: TRBJ1-5
d_call: -
v_call: TRBV11-2
clone_size: few
cdr3_aa: CASSLSSGQPQHF
cdr3_nt: TGTGCCAGCAGCTTAAGTTCTGGCCAGCCCCAGCATTTT

j_call: TRBJ2-5
d_call: -
v_call: TRBV9
clone_size: -
cdr3_aa: CASSHEETQYF
cdr3_nt: TGTGCCAGCAGCCACGAGGAGACCCAGTACTTC

j_call: TRBJ2-2
d_call: TRBD1
v_call: TRBV11-2
clone_size: -
cdr3_aa: CASSLDRDSTGELFF
cdr3_nt: TGTGCCAGCAGCTTGGACAGGGATTCCACCGGGGAGCTGTTTTTT

j_call: TRBJ1-2
d_call: TRBD1
v_call: TRBV6-1
clone_size: -
cdr3_aa: CASRPPGQGTYGYTF
cdr3_nt: TGTGCCAGCAGACCACCGGGACAGGGCACTTATGGCTACACCTTC

j_call: TRBJ1-4
d_call: TRBD1
v_call: TRBV4-3
clone_size: -
cdr3_aa: CASSPADRGPEKLFF
cdr3_nt: TGCGCCAGCAGCCCAGCGGACAGGGGGCCTGAAAAACTGTTTTTT

j_call: TRBJ2-7
d_call: TRBD1
v_call: TRBV7-3
clone_size: -
cdr3_aa: CASRYSGQGAYEQYF
cdr3_nt: TGTGCCAGCAGATACTCGGGACAGGGGGCCTACGAGCAGTACTTC

j_call: TRBJ1-6
d_call: TRBD1
v_call: TRBV6-1
clone_size: -
cdr3_aa: CASSEGTGGSPLHF
cdr3_nt: TGTGCCAGCAGTGAGGGGACAGGGGGTTCACCCCTCCACTTT

j_call: TRBJ1-6
d_call: -
v_call: TRBV4-3
clone_size: -
cdr3_aa: CASSQDRGNLNTLHF
cdr3_nt: TGCGCCAGCAGCCAAGATCGAGGTAACCTTAATACCCTCCACTTT

j_call: TRBJ1-2
d_call: TRBD1
v_call: TRBV5-1
clone_size: -
cdr3_aa: CASSLGQGAEGYTF
cdr3_nt: TGCGCCAGCAGCTTGGGACAGGGGGCGGAAGGCTACACCTTC

j_call: TRBJ2-2
d_call: TRBD1
v_call: TRBV7-2
clone_size: -
cdr3_aa: CASSFTGAGELFF
cdr3_nt: TGTGCCAGCAGCTTTACAGGGGCCGGGGAGCTGTTTTTT

j_call: TRBJ2-7
d_call: -
v_call: TRBV7-9
clone_size: -
cdr3_aa: CASSPGGTRSYEQYF
cdr3_nt: TGTGCCAGCAGCCCTGGGGGGACGAGGTCCTACGAGCAGTACTTC